This entry lists 25 T cell receptor beta chains sequenced from one sample in a study of cytomegalovirus exposure and HLA in healthy donors. Primers included in the PCR were 60 Vbeta and 13 Jbeta primers. Only in-frame clones appear in the TCRdb table, and some are missing; sequencing was by immunoSEQ multiplex PCR. The sample records about 150,000 clones, approximately 80% being singletons. The sequencing input was PBMCs. All receptors derive from a woman in her thirties or forties in good health and CMV-seronegative.

This clone has only one observation. The rearrangement uses TRBV6-6 and TRBJ2-1; TRBD2 is a possible D gene (6 bases). CDR3 length: 15 amino acids. The germline CDR1 and CDR2 sequences are MNHNY and SVGAGI (reference sequence). Trimming pared 6 bases from V and 7 bases from J, leaving 19 bases between. This CDR3 reads CASSRGGGMENEQFF. DNA of the CDR3: TGTGCCAGCAGCCGTGGTGGAGGGATGGAAAATGAGCAGTTCTTC.

The sample holds a few counts of this clone. CDR3 in amino acids: CASSLIPGTSVSNEQFF. The CDR3 nucleotides are TGCGCCAGCAGTTTGATACCAGGGACTAGCGTCTCGAATGAGCAGTTCTTC. This chain links TRBV5-1 with TRBJ2-1, with TRBD2 identical over 10 bases. Germline V gives CDR1 SGHRS, CDR2 YFSETQ. The CDR3 is made up of 17 amino acids. Trimming took 5 bases from V and 7 from J; bases not matched to a gene: 15.

The chain joins TRBV5-6 to TRBJ2-1; weak D call: TRBD2 (6 bases). V lost 2 bases and J lost 7, with 16 bases in between. The CDR3 loop spans 15 amino acids. Germline V CDR1 and CDR2: SGHDT, YYEEEE. The CDR3 reads CASSLKRVLGNEQFF. The CDR3 nucleotides are TGTGCCAGCAGCTTAAAGCGGGTCCTGGGTAATGAGCAGTTCTTC.

V is TRBV28 and J is TRBJ2-1; no firm D call. This CDR3 is built from 12 residues. V gave up 5 bases and J gave up 5 bases, with 7 bases separating them. CDR1 is MDHEN, CDR2 SYDVKM, per germline. CDR3 coding DNA: TGTGCCAGCAGTGTCCGGGACAATGAGCAGTTCTTC. As protein: CASSVRDNEQFF.

Points on this clone: Other DNA sequences in the same sample also yield this CDR3. The chain is built from TRBV4-3 and TRBJ1-3; 8 nucleotides match TRBD1. J gave up 7 bases and V 4 bases, and 3 bases lay outside the gene matches. The CDR3 length is 13 residues. Germline CDR1 LGHNA, CDR2 YSLEER. CDR3 sequence reads: CASSRGQGNTIYF. The CDR3, as DNA: TGCGCCAGCAGCCGCGGACAGGGCAACACCATATATTTT.

The chain has TRBV6-6 and TRBJ2-6; 7 bases are shared with TRBD1. Germline assignment: CDR1 MNHNY and CDR2 SVGAGI (reference sequence). The length of the CDR3 is 14 residues. J was trimmed by 5 bases and V by 6 bases; bases with no gene match: 4. The CDR3 DNA reads TGTGCCAGCAGGACAGGGACCTGGGCCAACGTCCTGACTTTC. This gives the protein CASRTGTWANVLTF.

Notes on this clone: The junction and the germline gene differ at one end; a read error may be behind it. This sequence joins TRBV25-1 and TRBJ2-3; weak D call: TRBD2 (5 bases). Germline values: CDR1 MGHDK, CDR2 SYGVNS. The CDR3 loop spans 11 amino acids. Here the CDR3 reads CASSDELGARF. The CDR3, as DNA: TGTGCCAGCAGTGACGAACTAGGAGCACGTTTT. The full variable domain, completed using reference TRBV25-1 and TRBJ2-3, is EADIYQTPRYLVIGTGKKITLECSQTMGHDKMYWYQQDPGMELHLIHYSYGVNSTEKGDLSSESTVSRIRTEHFPLTLESARPSHTSQYLCASSDELGARFGPGTRLTVL.

Concerning this clone itself: A junction end diverges from the germline sequence, so it may reflect a read error. This sequence joins TRBV7-7 and TRBJ2-6, with unresolved D. This CDR3 contains 13 residues. CDR1 SSHAT and CDR2 FNYEAQ come from the germline V gene (reference sequence). CDR3 loop: CASSPSGANVLTF. The CDR3 DNA is TGTGCTAGCAGCCCCAGTGGGGCCAACGTCCTGACTTTC.

The chain joins TRBV7-2 to TRBJ2-7; D might be TRBD2 (6 bases). Germline values: CDR1 SGHTA, CDR2 FQGNSA. The germline V and J ends were trimmed by 5 bases and 3 bases, with 17 bases remaining between them. The CDR3 has 15 residues. CDR3 in amino acids: CASSPSRSGHYEQYF. CDR3 nucleotides: TGTGCCAGCAGCCCTAGCCGAAGCGGGCACTACGAGCAGTACTTC.

The table lists this clone with a few counts. The rearrangement uses TRBV30 and TRBJ1-1; D is undetermined. CDR3 length: 11 amino acids. The V gene's germline CDR1 is GTSNPN and CDR2 SVGIG (reference sequence). V lost 2 bases, J lost 4 bases, and 5 bases lay in between. The CDR3 reads CAWSPLTEAFF. CDR3 coding DNA: TGTGCCTGGAGTCCCCTCACTGAAGCTTTCTTT.

This clone showed up just a few times. The chain employs TRBV6-6 and TRBJ2-7, with a weak D call TRBD2 (6 bases). The CDR3 covers 15 residues. The germline CDR1 and CDR2 sequences are MNHNY and SVGAGI (reference sequence). V was clipped by 1 base and J by 2 bases, with 12 bases between them. DNA for the CDR3: TGTGCCAGCAGTTACTTTTTGGGCGGGGCCTACGAGCAGTACTTC. Its protein is CASSYFLGGAYEQYF.

This chain connects TRBV4-2 to TRBJ2-1, with D possibly matching TRBD2 (5 bases). Germline CDR1 LGHNA, CDR2 YNFKEQ. The CDR3 extends over 14 amino acids. Trimming cost V 4 bases and J 0 bases, with 7 bases left between them. CDR3 bases: TGTGCCAGCAGCCGAGGGAGCTCCTACAATGAGCAGTTCTTC. Translated, it gives CASSRGSSYNEQFF.

The chain carries TRBV7-9 and TRBJ2-7, with D perhaps TRBD2 (7 bases). This CDR3 region has 14 residues. Trimming removed 7 bases at V and 2 bases at J, with 15 bases between. CDR1 and CDR2 from the germline V gene are SEHNR and FQNEAQ (reference sequence). CDR3 DNA: TGTGCCAGCACCTCGAGGGGGGGGCCCTACGAGCAGTACTTC. Residues: CASTSRGGPYEQYF. The full variable domain, completed using reference TRBV7-9 and TRBJ2-7, is DTGVSQNPRHKITKRGQNVTFRCDPISEHNRLYWYRQTLGQGPEFLTYFQNEAQLEKSRLLSDRFSAERPKGSFSTLEIQRTEQGDSAMYLCASTSRGGPYEQYFGPGTRLTVT.

The J gene is TRBJ1-2, the V gene TRBV6-6; 7 bases are shared with TRBD1. The CDR3 spans 14 residues. Per germline, CDR1 MNHNY and CDR2 SVGAGI (reference sequence). With 6 bases clipped from V and 3 bases from J, the junction kept 7 bases outside the gene matches. The CDR3 spells CASRHNDRDYGYTF. Here the CDR3 DNA reads TGTGCCAGCAGGCACAACGACAGGGACTATGGCTACACCTTC.

The V call is TRBV11-2, the J call TRBJ2-3; 7 nucleotides agree with TRBD1. Germline V gives CDR1 SGHAT, CDR2 FQNNGV. This CDR3 has 15 residues. J gave up 1 base and V 5 bases, and 6 bases lay outside the gene matches. The CDR3 reads CASSRDGTGTDTQYF. The CDR3 coding sequence is TGTGCCAGCAGCCGTGACGGGACAGGCACAGATACGCAGTATTTT.

This chain uses TRBV28 with TRBJ1-4; TRBD1 matches 10 bases. V shed 5 bases and J 2 bases; nucleotides not matched to a gene: 5. Germline V lookup: CDR1 MDHEN, CDR2 SYDVKM. The CDR3 length is 16 residues. The chain's CDR3 is CASSGRQGATNEKLFF. For the CDR3, the DNA is TGTGCCAGCAGTGGAAGACAGGGGGCGACTAATGAAAAACTGTTTTTT.

The chain carries TRBV14 and TRBJ2-1; a possible D gene is TRBD2 (6 bases). Germline assignment: CDR1 SGHDN and CDR2 FVKESK. V lost 2 bases and J 2 bases, leaving 10 bases between the germline ends. The CDR3 spans 15 residues. The CDR3 loop is CASSQITSPYNEQFF. In DNA form, the CDR3 reads TGTGCCAGCAGCCAAATTACTAGCCCCTACAATGAGCAGTTCTTC.

The rearrangement links TRBV6-5 to TRBJ1-6, with TRBD1 matching 10 bases. Germline assignment: CDR1 MNHEY and CDR2 SVGAGI. The CDR3 covers 14 residues. V dropped 4 bases and J dropped 10; count of bases not matched to a gene: 4. In nucleotides, the CDR3 is TGTGCCAGCAGTTGGGGGACAGGGGTGTCACCCCTCCACTTT. This encodes CASSWGTGVSPLHF.

The gene calls are TRBV10-3 and TRBJ1-2, with 9 bases lining up with TRBD1. The CDR3 sequence is 13 residues long. V dropped 0 bases and J dropped 7; count of bases not matched to a gene: 0. CDR1 is ENHRY, CDR2 SYGVKD, per germline. Here the CDR3 reads CAISESDRGGYTF. CDR3 nucleotide sequence: TGTGCCATCAGTGAGTCGGACAGGGGTGGCTACACCTTC.

The V gene is TRBV29-1, the J gene TRBJ2-5; 9 bases are shared with TRBD2. The closer fit of TRBJ2-7 to the DNA end suggests the J call may be wrong. The CDR3 is 13 residues long. Germline V gives CDR1 SQVTM, CDR2 ANQGSEA. The CDR3 DNA sequence: TGCAGCCTAAGCGGGGGGTCCGCCTACGAGCAGTACTTC. Its protein is CSLSGGSAYEQYF.

This rearrangement joins TRBV7-2 to TRBJ2-3; D is possibly TRBD2 (6 bases). Deletions cut 5 bases from V and 5 bases from J, with 17 bases between. CDR1 SGHTA and CDR2 FQGNSA come from the germline V gene. The CDR3 covers 15 residues. Written as DNA, the CDR3 is TGTGCCAGCAGCCTCATTCTGGGAGGCGTAGATACGCAGTATTTT. The encoded protein is CASSLILGGVDTQYF. The whole variable domain, filled in from reference TRBV7-2 and TRBJ2-3, reads GAGVSQSPSNKVTEKGKDVELRCDPISGHTALYWYRQSLGQGLEFLIYFQGNSAPDKSGLPSDRFSAERTGGSVSTLTIQRTQQEDSAVYLCASSLILGGVDTQYFGPGTRLTVL.

V and J are TRBV30 and TRBJ1-5, with D tentatively TRBD1 (6 bases). The V end was cut by 5 bases, the J end by 2 bases, with 16 bases between. The CDR3 spans 15 residues. Germline values: CDR1 GTSNPN, CDR2 SVGIG (reference sequence). CDR3 amino acids: CAWRDRDMGNQPQHF. CDR3 in DNA: TGTGCCTGGCGAGACCGGGACATGGGCAATCAGCCCCAGCATTTT. The full variable domain, in which reference TRBV30 and TRBJ1-5 provide the parts outside the CDR3, is SQTIHQWPATLVQPVGSPLSLECTVEGTSNPNLYWYRQAAGRGLQLLFYSVGIGQISSEVPQNLSASRPQDRQFILSSKKLLLSDSGFYLCAWRDRDMGNQPQHFGDGTRLSIL.

The chain uses TRBV2 and TRBJ1-3, with unresolved D. The V and J ends lost 6 bases and 2 bases respectively, with 11 bases between them. CDR1 SNHLY and CDR2 FYNNEI come from the germline V gene. The CDR3 loop spans 14 amino acids. The CDR3 DNA reads TGTGCCAGCAGCCGCCTGGAGGCTGGAAACACCATATATTTT. Amino acid sequence: CASSRLEAGNTIYF.

The chain is built from TRBV4-3 and TRBJ2-5, with 7 bases that match TRBD1. The J call may be wrong; the DNA end is better matched by TRBJ2-7. Germline V gene lookup returns CDR1 LGHNA and CDR2 YSLEER. This CDR3 is 15 amino acids long. CDR3 sequence: CASSLVTGSSYEQYF. In nucleotides, the CDR3 is TGCGCCAGCAGCCTCGTGACAGGGAGCTCCTACGAGCAGTACTTC.

As regards this clone: Additional DNA sequences in this sample encode the identical CDR3. The chain carries TRBV18 and TRBJ1-5; TRBD1 matches at 7 bases. With 3 bases clipped from V and 3 bases from J, the junction kept 2 bases outside the gene matches. The CDR3 runs to 14 residues. Germline CDR1 and CDR2: KGHSH and LQKENI. The CDR3 loop reads CASSPGQFNQPQHF. CDR3 bases: TGTGCCAGCTCACCGGGACAGTTCAATCAGCCCCAGCATTTT.